These 27 T cell receptor beta chains were sequenced from one sample in a study of blood T cell repertoires in COVID-19. Generated by immunoSEQ multiplex PCR, the TCRdb table keeps only in-frame clones and is missing some. Of about 230,000 clones detected, over 70% appear once; the ten largest clones hold about 5.7%. The sample comprised peripheral blood. The receptors come from an elderly man with acute or convalescent COVID-19.

V usage is TRBV5-1 and J usage is TRBJ1-2; no clear D gene. The V gene's germline CDR1 is SGHRS and CDR2 YFSETQ. The CDR3 has 13 amino acids. V lost 3 bases and J lost 4, with 10 bases in between. The CDR3 here is CASSSGEGYGYTF. The CDR3 DNA sequence: TGCGCCAGCAGCTCTGGGGAGGGCTATGGCTACACCTTC.

This chain links TRBV6-1 with TRBJ2-3; 7 nucleotides line up with TRBD2. V trimming: 2 bases; J trimming: 2 bases; junction bases outside the gene matches: 7. The CDR3 sequence is 16 residues long. Germline CDR1 is MNHNS and CDR2 is SASEGT. The DNA for the CDR3 is TGTGCCAGCAGTGAAAGGGTAGCGGGCCTCACAGATACGCAGTATTTT. Its translation: CASSERVAGLTDTQYF.

Regarding this clone: The sample has other DNA sequences that encode this CDR3 too. This chain uses TRBV19 with TRBJ2-1; 7 bases align to TRBD2. Trimming at V came to 5 bases and at J to 2 bases, leaving 6 bases not matched to a gene. Germline CDR1 reads LNHDA; CDR2 reads SQIVND (reference sequence). The length of the CDR3 is 15 residues. The CDR3, as DNA: TGTGCCAGTAGTTCTAGCGGCGGACCCTACAATGAGCAGTTCTTC. It yields the protein CASSSSGGPYNEQFF.

This chain joins TRBV24-1 and TRBJ1-4; 7 bases are shared with TRBD1. Unmatched junction bases numbered 7, after V lost 3 bases and J lost 7 bases. In germline, CDR1 is KGHDR, CDR2 SFDVKD. CDR3 length equals 15 residues. The CDR3 loop reads CATSDPGTEGEKLFF. In DNA form, the CDR3 reads TGTGCCACCAGTGATCCCGGGACAGAGGGTGAAAAACTGTTTTTT.

The chain joins TRBV6-5 to TRBJ1-1, with 7 nucleotides matching TRBD1. With 8 bases clipped from V and 4 bases from J, the junction kept 7 bases outside the gene matches. The germline CDR1 and CDR2 sequences are MNHEY and SVGAGI. The CDR3 sequence is 13 residues long. DNA for the CDR3: TGTGCCAGCTGTCAGGGGGTCGGCACTGAAGCTTTCTTT. It translates to CASCQGVGTEAFF.

In its sample, this clone was seen once. The chain joins TRBV28 to TRBJ2-1; no reliable D call. V was shortened by 2 bases and J by 0 bases, with 11 bases between the two germline ends. CDR3 length: 16 amino acids. Germline assignment: CDR1 MDHEN and CDR2 SYDVKM. CDR3 protein: CASSLSAAPSYNEQFF. The DNA for the CDR3 is TGTGCCAGCAGTTTAAGCGCCGCTCCCTCCTACAATGAGCAGTTCTTC.

V is TRBV5-6 and J is TRBJ1-4, with TRBD1 as a possible D gene (6 bases). The length of the CDR3 is 15 residues. Germline assignment: CDR1 SGHDT and CDR2 YYEEEE. V lost 1 base and J 6 bases, leaving 13 bases between the germline ends. The CDR3 here is CASSLYGGRDEKLFF. DNA for the CDR3: TGTGCCAGCAGCTTGTACGGGGGGCGGGATGAAAAACTGTTTTTT. Drawing the rest from reference TRBV5-6 and TRBJ1-4, the complete variable domain is DAGVTQSPTHLIKTRGQQVTLRCSPKSGHDTVSWYQQALGQGPQFIFQYYEEEERQRGNFPDRFSGHQFPNYSSELNVNALLLGDSALYLCASSLYGGRDEKLFFGSGTQLSVL.

The genes are TRBV5-4 and TRBJ1-3; D not resolved. Trimming cost V 0 bases and J 0 bases, with 7 bases left between them. Germline V lookup: CDR1 SGHNT, CDR2 YYREEE (reference sequence). The CDR3 has 15 residues. This CDR3 is CASSLATSSGNTIYF. The CDR3 region has the DNA TGTGCCAGCAGCTTGGCCACGAGCTCTGGAAACACCATATATTTT.

About this clone itself: The sample has other DNA sequences that encode this CDR3 too. The chain recombines TRBV6-1 with TRBJ1-2; D is unclear. Per the germline V gene, CDR1 is MNHNS and CDR2 is SASEGT. The CDR3 length is 13 residues. Trimming removed 3 bases from V and 2 bases from J, with 7 bases in between. This CDR3 reads CASSETGNYGYTF. CDR3 coding DNA: TGTGCCAGCAGTGAGACGGGAAACTATGGCTACACCTTC.

The V gene is TRBV7-3, the J gene TRBJ1-1; 10 nucleotides agree with TRBD1. With V trimmed by 3 bases and J by 5 bases, 6 bases remained unmatched. Germline loops: CDR1 SGHTA, CDR2 FQGTGA. CDR3 length: 15 amino acids. The CDR3 DNA sequence: TGTGCCAGCAGCTTGACAGGGGGCTATGTGACTGAAGCTTTCTTT. It yields the protein CASSLTGGYVTEAFF.

The rearrangement joins TRBV2 to TRBJ1-2, with D unclear. CDR1 is SNHLY, CDR2 FYNNEI, per germline. The V end lost 8 bases, the J end lost 4 bases, and 14 bases lay between the germline ends. CDR3 size: 13 residues. CDR3 in DNA: TGTGCCAGCCGTGGGGAGATTGGCTATGGCTACACCTTC. Its protein is CASRGEIGYGYTF. Full variable domain (remainder filled in from reference TRBV2 and TRBJ1-2): EPEVTQTPSHQVTQMGQEVILRCVPISNHLYFYWYRQILGQKVEFLVSFYNNEISEKSEIFDDQFSVERPDGSNFTLKIRSTKLEDSAMYFCASRGEIGYGYTFGSGTRLTVV.

This clone has more than one count but fewer than ten. The chain is built from TRBV9 and TRBJ2-3; 10 bases match TRBD1. Germline-derived CDR1 and CDR2 are SGDLS and YYNGEE. V shed 4 bases, J shed 2 bases, and the junction held 7 bases outside the gene matches. CDR3 length: 16 residues. CDR3 nucleotides: TGTGCCAGCAGCCAACGGACAGGGGGAAACACAGATACGCAGTATTTT. Its protein product is CASSQRTGGNTDTQYF.

The chain employs TRBV5-1 and TRBJ1-5; no firm D call. Trimming stripped 0 bases from V and 7 bases from J, with 11 bases between. This CDR3 contains 14 residues. Germline CDR1 SGHRS, CDR2 YFSETQ. For the CDR3, the DNA is TGCGCCAGCAGCTTGGAGGGTGGAGGGCAGCCCCAGCATTTT. It specifies CASSLEGGGQPQHF.

V gene TRBV29-1 combines with J gene TRBJ1-5, with TRBD1 matching 7 bases. Germline CDR1 SQVTM, CDR2 ANQGSEA. V gave up 4 bases and J gave up 7 bases; unmatched junction bases: 7. This CDR3 comprises 13 residues. CDR3 in amino acids: CSVGGGGQQPQHF. DNA of the CDR3: TGCAGCGTTGGCGGGGGGGGACAGCAGCCCCAGCATTTT.

The V call is TRBV25-1, the J call TRBJ2-3; 7 bases fit TRBD1. CDR1 and CDR2 (germline): MGHDK, SYGVNS. V gave up 4 bases and J gave up 9 bases; unmatched junction bases: 7. The CDR3 sequence is 13 residues long. This CDR3 reads CASSGPGQRTQYF. CDR3 nucleotide sequence: TGTGCCAGCAGTGGACCGGGACAGCGAACGCAGTATTTT.

V usage is TRBV2 and J usage is TRBJ2-7, with 11 bases aligning to TRBD2. Germline loops: CDR1 SNHLY, CDR2 FYNNEI. The CDR3 spans 15 residues. After removal of 6 bases from V and 4 bases from J, the junction contained 8 bases not matched to a gene. DNA of the CDR3: TGTGCCAGCAGCGCGGGACTAGCGGAACTATACGAGCAGTACTTC. As protein: CASSAGLAELYEQYF. Based on the CDR3 plus reference TRBV2 and TRBJ2-7, the full variable domain is EPEVTQTPSHQVTQMGQEVILRCVPISNHLYFYWYRQILGQKVEFLVSFYNNEISEKSEIFDDQFSVERPDGSNFTLKIRSTKLEDSAMYFCASSAGLAELYEQYFGPGTRLTVT.

About this clone: This sample includes further DNA sequences coding for the same CDR3. The V and J genes are TRBV18 and TRBJ2-1, with TRBD1 matching over 9 bases. The germline gives CDR1 KGHSH, CDR2 LQKENI. CDR3 length: 15 residues. Losses at the gene ends were 3 bases for V and 6 bases for J; bases not matched to a gene: 6. CDR3 nucleotides: TGTGCCAGCTCACCCGGGACAGGGCTCGGCAATGAGCAGTTCTTC. Translated, it gives CASSPGTGLGNEQFF.

The V call is TRBV19, the J call TRBJ2-1; 12 bases map to TRBD2. J was trimmed by 4 bases and V by 7 bases; bases with no gene match: 20. From germline, CDR1 is LNHDA and CDR2 SQIVND (reference sequence). This CDR3 is built from 20 residues. CDR3 DNA: TGTGCCAGTACCAAAACCGGGACTAGCGGGCCAAAGGGGGGTTACAATGAGCAGTTCTTC. Translating gives CASTKTGTSGPKGGYNEQFF.

This chain uses TRBV5-6 with TRBJ1-2; D is ambiguous. V shed 0 bases and J shed 4 bases, with 4 bases lying between them. The V gene's germline CDR1 is SGHDT and CDR2 YYEEEE. This CDR3 is 12 amino acids long. CDR3 DNA sequence: TGTGCCAGCAGCTTGGGCGGCTATGGCTACACCTTC. This translates into CASSLGGYGYTF.

This chain connects TRBV25-1 to TRBJ2-1, with TRBD2 identical over 9 bases. The CDR3 is 14 residues long. After removal of 2 bases from V and 8 bases from J, the junction contained 4 bases not matched to a gene. Germline CDR1 MGHDK, CDR2 SYGVNS. The CDR3 DNA reads TGTGCCAGCAGTGAAGGCGGGAGGGCCGATGAGCAGTTCTTC. Its protein product is CASSEGGRADEQFF. Filled out from reference TRBV25-1 and TRBJ2-1, the complete variable domain reads EADIYQTPRYLVIGTGKKITLECSQTMGHDKMYWYQQDPGMELHLIHYSYGVNSTEKGDLSSESTVSRIRTEHFPLTLESARPSHTSQYLCASSEGGRADEQFFGPGTRLTVL.

The rearrangement links TRBV21-1 to TRBJ2-7; the table names TRBD2, a call not compared with the DNA. TRBV21-1 is marked as a pseudogene. The CDR3 covers 13 residues. The CDR3 DNA reads TGTGCCAGCAGCAAGCCATCGGAGGACGAGCAGTACTTC. Residues: CASSKPSEDEQYF.

J is TRBJ2-3 and V is TRBV30; possibly TRBD1 for D (5 bases). Germline CDR1 reads GTSNPN; CDR2 reads SVGIG (reference sequence). The V end lost 4 bases, the J end lost 0 bases, and 5 bases lay between the germline ends. The CDR3 consists of 12 residues. In DNA form, the CDR3 reads TGTGCCTGGACAGGGAGCACAGATACGCAGTATTTT. Its translation: CAWTGSTDTQYF.

The chain uses TRBV5-1 and TRBJ1-4; D remains ambiguous. The CDR3 is made up of 14 amino acids. V gave up 0 bases and J gave up 5 bases, with 8 bases separating them. The germline gives CDR1 SGHRS, CDR2 YFSETQ. The CDR3 region is CASSLGKANEKLFF. The CDR3 DNA follows: TGCGCCAGCAGCTTGGGGAAAGCGAATGAAAAACTGTTTTTT.

The CDR3 loop is CASSLSTSGSETQYF. CDR3 nucleotide sequence: TGTGCCAGCAGTTTATCAACTAGCGGGAGTGAGACCCAGTACTTC. The chain couples TRBV27 to TRBJ2-5; 11 bases map to TRBD2. This CDR3 has 15 amino acids. V lost 0 bases and J lost 5; bases outside the gene matches: 2. Germline V CDR1 and CDR2: MNHEY, SMNVEV (reference sequence).

The chain employs TRBV19 and TRBJ1-5; 7 nucleotides agree with TRBD1. The CDR3 is 16 residues long. CDR1 is LNHDA and CDR2 is SQIVND in the germline V gene (reference sequence). Losses at the gene ends were 4 bases for V and 7 bases for J; bases not matched to a gene: 13. CDR3 nucleotide sequence: TGTGCCAGTAGTACCGCCGGTGAGGGGGCGGTACAGCCCCAGCATTTT. Its translation: CASSTAGEGAVQPQHF.

The J gene is TRBJ1-2, the V gene TRBV12-3 or TRBV12-4, with 8 positions matching TRBD1. The CDR3 loop spans 13 amino acids. V dropped 3 bases and J dropped 8; count of bases not matched to a gene: 5. The CDR3 region is CASSFQGARGYTF. The CDR3 DNA reads as TGTGCCAGCAGTTTCCAGGGGGCGCGGGGCTACACCTTC.

The gene calls are TRBV27 and TRBJ2-3, with 9 positions matching TRBD1. The germline gives CDR1 MNHEY, CDR2 SMNVEV (reference sequence). The CDR3 length is 16 residues. V lost 6 bases, J lost 4 bases, and 11 bases stayed unmatched. This chain's CDR3 is CASRGQGRPGADTQYF. CDR3 nucleotide sequence: TGTGCCAGCAGGGGACAGGGTCGTCCGGGCGCAGATACGCAGTATTTT.